Presented here are 13 T cell receptor beta chains from one specimen sequenced in a study of cytomegalovirus exposure and HLA in healthy donors. Primers: 60 Vbeta forward and 13 Jbeta reverse. The table came from immunoSEQ multiplex PCR; TCRdb's copy has only in-frame clones and leaves some out. This repertoire shows about 130,000 clones, over 8% found once; its top ten account for under 5.5%. The sample taken for sequencing was PBMCs. These receptor sequences come from a man aged 40-49 years in good health and CMV-seronegative.

This clone came up a few times. This rearrangement joins TRBV18 to TRBJ2-7; TRBD2 aligns across 12 bases. The CDR3 covers 16 residues. CDR1 is KGHSH and CDR2 is LQKENI in the germline V gene. After removal of 0 bases from V and 5 bases from J, the junction contained 5 bases not matched to a gene. The DNA of the CDR3 is TGTGCCAGCTCACCACCCGCTAGCGGGGGGGCCGACGAGCAGTACTTC. Translating it yields CASSPPASGGADEQYF.

This clone came up a few times. The chain is built from TRBV9 and TRBJ2-5; 10 bases agree with TRBD2. This CDR3 is 14 amino acids long. The ends lost 3 bases at V and 3 bases at J; junction bases unmatched: 2. Germline V gene lookup returns CDR1 SGDLS and CDR2 YYNGEE. The CDR3 loop is CASSAGLAKETQYF. The CDR3 coding sequence is TGTGCCAGCAGCGCGGGACTAGCGAAAGAGACCCAGTACTTC.

CDR3 nucleotide sequence: TGTGCCAGCAGCGGTCAGGGACAGGGATATGAGCAGTTCTTC. Protein: CASSGQGQGYEQFF. The chain recombines TRBV11-3 with TRBJ2-1; 9 nucleotides line up with TRBD1. Trimming removed 5 bases from V and 8 bases from J; junction bases left unmatched: 7. Germline lookup yields CDR1 SGHNT and CDR2 YENEEA. CDR3 length: 14 amino acids.

This clone turned up a few times. The V and J genes are TRBV5-1 and TRBJ2-1, with TRBD2 matching 10 bases. Germline assignment: CDR1 SGHRS and CDR2 YFSETQ. The junction had 4 bases not matched to a gene; V was cut back by 2 bases and J by 8 bases. The CDR3 runs 14 residues. CDR3 residues: CASSLAGGRDEQFF. Here the CDR3 DNA reads TGCGCCAGCAGCTTAGCGGGGGGGCGGGATGAGCAGTTCTTC.

V gene TRBV28 combines with J gene TRBJ1-6, with 7 bases that match TRBD1. The length of the CDR3 is 14 residues. Germline lookup yields CDR1 MDHEN and CDR2 SYDVKM. V trimming: 3 bases; J trimming: 10 bases; junction bases outside the gene matches: 6. This CDR3 reads CASSFSQGRSPLHF. DNA of the CDR3: TGTGCCAGCAGTTTTTCACAGGGGAGATCACCCCTCCACTTT.

This clone was detected only a few times. The chain uses TRBV5-4 and TRBJ1-2, with D possibly being TRBD1 (6 bases). The germline gives CDR1 SGHNT, CDR2 YYREEE (reference sequence). The V gene lost 0 bases and the J gene lost 8 bases, with 17 bases spanning the gap. The CDR3 contains 15 residues. CDR3 residues: CASSLADRPRGGYTF. The CDR3 DNA sequence: TGTGCCAGCAGCTTGGCCGACAGGCCCCGGGGCGGCTACACCTTC.

This clone was counted only a few times. The chain couples TRBV5-1 to TRBJ2-1; 14 bases fit TRBD2. The CDR3 runs to 16 residues. The germline V gene has CDR1 SGHRS and CDR2 YFSETQ. V lost 0 bases, J lost 8 bases, and 4 bases stayed unmatched. The CDR3 nucleotides are TGCGCCAGCAGCTTGGGTGGGACTAGCGGGGGCCATGAGCAGTTCTTC. Encoded protein: CASSLGGTSGGHEQFF.

The genes are TRBV10-1 and TRBJ2-5, with 7 bases identical to TRBD1. This CDR3 contains 15 residues. The trim removed 2 bases at V and 2 bases at J, leaving 5 bases unmatched. Germline assignment: CDR1 WNHNN and CDR2 SYGVQD (reference sequence). The CDR3 region has the DNA TGCGCCAGCAGTGAGAATACAGGGGCGCAAGAGACCCAGTACTTC. Translated, it gives CASSENTGAQETQYF.

This clone was seen only a few times. V usage is TRBV6-5 and J usage is TRBJ1-5; maybe TRBD1 (6 bases). CDR1 is MNHEY and CDR2 is SVGAGI in the germline V gene. The CDR3 consists of 13 residues. Between the trimmed V and J ends, which lost 6 bases and 7 bases, there was a span of 13 bases. CDR3 DNA sequence: TGTGCCAGCAGCTTGGGACAAACACAGCCCCAGCATTTT. Its translation: CASSLGQTQPQHF.

With respect to this clone: An end of the junction differs from the germline gene, which may be a read error. The V gene is TRBV29-1, the J gene TRBJ1-5; perhaps TRBD1 as D (5 bases). CDR3 size: 12 residues. CDR1 and CDR2 from the germline V gene are SQVTM and ANQGSEA. The CDR3 DNA is TGCAGGGTTGGGGGGGTCGATCAGCACCAGCATTTT. It encodes CRVGGVDQHQHF.

The gene calls are TRBV19 and TRBJ2-1; D possibly corresponds to TRBD1 (6 bases). Trimming took 5 bases from V and 5 from J, leaving 10 bases between them. The CDR3 sequence is 13 residues long. Per germline, CDR1 LNHDA and CDR2 SQIVND (reference sequence). The DNA of the CDR3 is TGTGCCAGTAGTCTAGGGGACAACAATGAGCAGTTCTTC. It translates to CASSLGDNNEQFF.

This clone was detected only a few times. V gene TRBV7-8 combines with J gene TRBJ1-6; TRBD1 matches at 8 bases. The CDR3 is 16 amino acids. In germline, CDR1 is SGHVS, CDR2 FQNEAQ. V was pared by 1 base and J by 4 bases, with 3 bases of the junction left unmatched. CDR3 protein: CASSLVQGAYNSPLHF. The CDR3 DNA is TGTGCCAGCAGCTTAGTCCAGGGGGCATATAATTCACCCCTCCACTTT.

This clone was detected a few times. This rearrangement joins TRBV4-1 to TRBJ2-3; 10 positions match TRBD2. The CDR3 totals 18 residues. The ends lost 5 bases at V and 2 bases at J; junction bases unmatched: 13. CDR1 MGHRA and CDR2 YSYEKL come from the germline V gene. DNA for the CDR3: TGCGCCAGCAGCTATCCGGGTAGCGGGGGGCTCATCACAGATACGCAGTATTTT. This translates into CASSYPGSGGLITDTQYF.